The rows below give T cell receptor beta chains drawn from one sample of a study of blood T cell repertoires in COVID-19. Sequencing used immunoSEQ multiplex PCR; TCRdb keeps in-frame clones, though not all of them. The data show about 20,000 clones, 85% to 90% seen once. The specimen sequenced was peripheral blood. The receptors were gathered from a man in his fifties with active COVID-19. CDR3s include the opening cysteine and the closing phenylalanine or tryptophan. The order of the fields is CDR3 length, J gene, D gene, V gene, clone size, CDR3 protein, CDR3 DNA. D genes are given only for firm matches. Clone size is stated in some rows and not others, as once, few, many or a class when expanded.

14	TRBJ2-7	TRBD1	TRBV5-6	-	CASSYRDRVLEQYF	TGTGCCAGCAGCTACCGGGACAGGGTTCTCGAGCAGTACTTC
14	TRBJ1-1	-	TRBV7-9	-	CASSGSEMNTEAFF	TGTGCCAGCAGCGGTTCAGAAATGAACACTGAAGCTTTCTTT
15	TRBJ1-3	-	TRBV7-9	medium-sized	CASSFGQGEGNTIYF	TGTGCCAGCAGCTTTGGGCAGGGCGAAGGAAACACCATATATTTT
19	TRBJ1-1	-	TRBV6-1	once	CASSDGVFSFLTMNTEAFF	TGTGCCAGCAGTGACGGGGTTTTCTCATTCTTAACCATGAACACTGAAGCTTTCTTT
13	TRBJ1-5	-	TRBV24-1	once	CATQGQWNQPQHF	TGTGCCACCCAGGGTCAGTGGAATCAGCCCCAGCATTTT
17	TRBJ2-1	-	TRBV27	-	CASSLGGGGVSWGEQFF	TGTGCCAGCAGTTTAGGGGGGGGCGGGGTCTCCTGGGGTGAGCAGTTCTTC
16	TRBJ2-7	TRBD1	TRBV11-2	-	CASNKILLGQGNEQYF	TGTGCCAGCAACAAAATACTCTTGGGACAGGGTAACGAGCAGTACTTC
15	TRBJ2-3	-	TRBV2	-	CASRRTTSSTDTQYF	TGTGCCAGCCGAAGAACTACCTCTAGCACAGATACGCAGTATTTT
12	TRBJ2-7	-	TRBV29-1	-	CSALGQGYEQYF	TGCAGCGCCCTAGGGCAGGGTTACGAGCAGTACTTC
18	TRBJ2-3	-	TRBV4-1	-	CASSQPGLRGIGTDTQYF	TGCGCCAGCAGCCAGCCAGGCCTCAGGGGTATTGGCACAGATACGCAGTATTTT
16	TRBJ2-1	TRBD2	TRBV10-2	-	CASSAYGLAGHNEQFF	TGCGCCAGCAGCGCATACGGACTAGCGGGACACAATGAGCAGTTCTTC
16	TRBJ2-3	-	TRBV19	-	CASSHTGISLTDTQYF	TGTGCCAGTAGTCATACCGGGATATCTCTCACAGATACGCAGTATTTT
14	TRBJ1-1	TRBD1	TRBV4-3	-	CASSQVPGGREAFF	TGCGCCAGCAGCCAAGTTCCAGGGGGAAGAGAAGCTTTCTTT
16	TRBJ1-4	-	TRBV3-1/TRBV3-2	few	CASSPQLSATNEKLFF	TGTGCCAGCAGCCCTCAACTGAGTGCAACTAATGAAAAACTGTTTTTT
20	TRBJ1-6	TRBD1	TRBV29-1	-	CSGHGPDRQGAVSYNSPLHF	TGCAGCGGGCACGGACCAGACAGACAGGGGGCGGTGTCCTATAATTCACCCCTCCACTTT
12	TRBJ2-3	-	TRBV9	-	CASSGDTDTQYF	TGTGCCAGCAGCGGAGACACAGATACGCAGTATTTT